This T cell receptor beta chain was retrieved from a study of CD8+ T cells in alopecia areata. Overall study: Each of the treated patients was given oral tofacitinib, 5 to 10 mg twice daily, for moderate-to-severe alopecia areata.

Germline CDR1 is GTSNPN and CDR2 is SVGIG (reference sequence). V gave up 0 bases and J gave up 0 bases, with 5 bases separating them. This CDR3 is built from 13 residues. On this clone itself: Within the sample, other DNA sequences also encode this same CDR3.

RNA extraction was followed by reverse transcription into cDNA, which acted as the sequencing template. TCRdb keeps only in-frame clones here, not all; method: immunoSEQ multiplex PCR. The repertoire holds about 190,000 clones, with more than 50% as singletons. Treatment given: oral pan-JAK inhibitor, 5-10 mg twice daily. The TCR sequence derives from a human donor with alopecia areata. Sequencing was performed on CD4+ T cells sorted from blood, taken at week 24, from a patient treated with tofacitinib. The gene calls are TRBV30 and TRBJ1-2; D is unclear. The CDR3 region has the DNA TGTGCCTGGAGTGTAGGAGCTAACTATGGCTACACCTTC. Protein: CAWSVGANYGYTF.